What follows are 5 T cell receptor beta chains derived from one specimen sequenced in a study of early T cells in non-severe SARS-CoV-2 infection. TCRdb redid the calling of the 5' RACE reads with MiXCR, one entry per CDR3 protein. The sample lists 87,000 or so distinct CDR3 sequences, more than 9% occurring once. Sequencing was done on a sample of whole blood. These receptors originate from an adult who was a healthcare worker with PCR-confirmed SARS-CoV-2 infection or an uninfected control (not recorded which).

This rearrangement joins TRBV6-2 or TRBV6-3 to TRBJ2-1, with TRBD2 matching 10 bases. Germline V gene lookup returns CDR1 MNHEY and CDR2 SVGEGT. The CDR3 runs to 16 residues. J was trimmed by 7 bases and V by 5 bases; bases with no gene match: 11. This chain's CDR3 is CASSRTLAGVRNEQFF. The CDR3 DNA reads TGTGCCAGCAGTCGAACCCTAGCGGGAGTACGAAATGAGCAGTTCTTC.

This clonotype was recorded many times. One end of the junction is discordant with germline, which a read error may explain. The chain uses TRBV5-1 and TRBJ2-3, with no clear D. The germline CDR1 and CDR2 sequences are SGHRS and YFSETQ. There are 11 residues in the CDR3. The chain's CDR3 is CASSYTDTQYF. The CDR3 DNA sequence: TGTGCCAGCAGTTACACAGATACGCAGTATTTT.

V is TRBV27 and J is TRBJ1-5; 7 bases fit TRBD1. Germline values: CDR1 MNHEY, CDR2 SMNVEV (reference sequence). CDR3 length: 17 amino acids. J gave up 0 bases and V 7 bases, and 12 bases lay outside the gene matches. In DNA form, the CDR3 reads TGTGCCAGCACGGAAAGGGGGCAAGGGGTTAGCAATCAGCCCCAGCATTTT. Translated, it gives CASTERGQGVSNQPQHF.

This clonotype has only a few counts. CDR3 sequence (DNA): TGTGCCAGCAGTGAACGGGGGGGCAGATGGAATGAGCAGTTCTTC. It is translated as CASSERGGRWNEQFF. V usage is TRBV25-1 and J usage is TRBJ2-1; 8 bases agree with TRBD2. Trimming cost V 2 bases and J 7 bases; bases outside gene matches: 7. Germline CDR1 and CDR2: MGHDK and SYGVNS. The length of the CDR3 is 15 residues.

This clonotype showed up many times. The chain combines TRBV2 with TRBJ1-5; D is uncertain. V lost 6 bases to trimming and J lost 7 bases, with 16 bases between them. Germline V lookup: CDR1 SNHLY, CDR2 FYNNEI. CDR3 length equals 14 residues. The DNA for the CDR3 is TGTGCCAGCAGCGCCCTGGGCCCTGGACAGCCCCAGCATTTT. Protein sequence: CASSALGPGQPQHF.